These 14 T cell receptor beta chains came from one sample sequenced in a study of blood T cells in healthy people across ages (dated by TCRdb to about 2015). The library was generated by 5' RACE. TCRdb records Illumina HiSeq 2500 as the sequencer. A second PCR of roughly 7 to 11 cycles was performed with a sample-barcoded 5' primer and a J-beta primer mix. TCRdb ran its own pipeline on the public reads, namely fastp trimming at Q25 and MiXCR clone calling, and kept in-frame beta chains. When rows share a CDR3 protein, they turn into one entry using the most common DNA and genes. The sample table lists about 690,000 distinct CDR3 sequences, less than 45% of them with a count of one. The ten most abundant clones make up 30% of the sample. Sequencing used blood. These receptors were collected from an elderly man in good health.

In regard to this clonotype: The germline gene is not matched at one end of the junction; a read error may be the cause. The chain's CDR3 is CVSRPGTGPLNEKLFF. The CDR3 region has the DNA TGTGTCAGCAGACCCGGGACAGGGCCCCTAAATGAAAAACTGTTTTTT. V usage is TRBV28 and J usage is TRBJ1-4; 9 bases are a match to TRBD1. Germline values: CDR1 MDHEN, CDR2 SYDVKM. This CDR3 has 16 amino acids.

The rearrangement uses TRBV9 and TRBJ1-2; no firm D call. The CDR3 has 15 residues. Germline V gene data show CDR1 as SGDLS and CDR2 as YYNGEE. V was shortened by 1 base and J by 5 bases, with 15 bases between the two germline ends. The CDR3 sequence: CASSVTGRRFYGYTF. DNA for the CDR3: TGTGCCAGCAGCGTAACCGGCAGACGATTTTATGGCTACACCTTC. Complete variable domain (other parts from reference TRBV9 and TRBJ1-2): DSGVTQTPKHLITATGQRVTLRCSPRSGDLSVYWYQQSLDQGLQFLIQYYNGEERAKGNILERFSAQQFPDLHSELNLSSLELGDSALYFCASSVTGRRFYGYTFGSGTRLTVV.

The V call is TRBV7-9, the J call TRBJ2-5, with D possibly being TRBD1 (6 bases). The last part of the DNA fits TRBJ2-7 better; the J call may be wrong. CDR3 size: 14 residues. Germline CDR1 SEHNR, CDR2 FQNEAQ (reference sequence). CDR3 coding DNA: TGTGCCAGCAGCAACGACAGGCCTACGAACGAGCAGTACTTC. This gives the protein CASSNDRPTNEQYF.

This clonotype appeared a single time. The chain has TRBV20-1 and TRBJ1-2, with TRBD1 identical over 7 bases. CDR3 length: 14 residues. CDR1 DFQATT and CDR2 SNEGSKA come from the germline V gene (reference sequence). The J segment lost 8 bases and the V segment lost 1 base, leaving 10 bases of the junction unmatched. The CDR3 sequence: CSARVSKGAMGYTF. DNA for the CDR3: TGCAGTGCTAGAGTTTCGAAGGGGGCGATGGGCTACACCTTC.

Worth noting for this clonotype: Just one base apart from a much larger clone, this may be a read error. This chain connects TRBV11-3 to TRBJ2-1, with D perhaps assigned TRBD1 or TRBD2 (6 bases each). The germline gives CDR1 SGHNT, CDR2 YENEEA. The CDR3 spans 17 residues. Trimming took off 4 bases at V and 0 bases at J, with 16 bases between the two ends. CDR3 sequence: CASSSLTGRSSYNEQFF. As DNA, the CDR3 is TGTGCCAGCAGCTCATTAACAGGGAGGTCCTCCTACAATGAGCAGTTCTTC.

In its sample, this clonotype was seen a few times. The chain combines TRBV6-2 or TRBV6-3 with TRBJ1-5, with D hard to call. Germline V lookup: CDR1 MNHEY, CDR2 SVGEGT. Between the trimmed V and J ends, which lost 5 bases and 7 bases, there was a span of 15 bases. The CDR3 sequence is 14 residues long. In DNA form, the CDR3 reads TGTGCCAGCAGTCCCGATATAGGAAACCAGCCCCAGCATTTT. It is translated as CASSPDIGNQPQHF.

This clonotype was counted ten times or more. The chain joins TRBV6-5 to TRBJ2-5; the match to TRBD2 covers 8 bases. Germline V gene data show CDR1 as MNHEY and CDR2 as SVGAGI. The CDR3 contains 17 residues. V shed 0 bases and J 11 bases; nucleotides not matched to a gene: 17. CDR3 loop: CASSYSVRSGGHNEQYF. The DNA of the CDR3 is TGTGCCAGCAGTTACTCGGTTCGAAGCGGGGGTCACAATGAGCAGTACTTC.

The genes are TRBV12-3 or TRBV12-4 and TRBJ2-1; D may match TRBD1 or TRBD2 (5 bases each). This CDR3 is 17 amino acids long. V lost 4 bases to trimming and J lost 2 bases, with 18 bases between them. The DNA for the CDR3 is TGTGCCAGCAGTTCGCTTTACGGGACGGAGACCTACAATGAGCAGTTCTTC. Translated, it gives CASSSLYGTETYNEQFF.

The V call is TRBV2, the J call TRBJ2-2, with TRBD1 identical over 10 bases. The germline gives CDR1 SNHLY, CDR2 FYNNEI. The junction had 10 bases not matched to a gene; V was cut back by 5 bases and J by 10 bases. The CDR3 is 15 residues long. CDR3 sequence reads: CASSPRQGAREELFF. Written as DNA, the CDR3 is TGTGCCAGCAGTCCAAGACAGGGGGCGAGGGAGGAGCTGTTTTTT. Supplemented by reference TRBV2 and TRBJ2-2, the full variable domain reads EPEVTQTPSHQVTQMGQEVILRCVPISNHLYFYWYRQILGQKVEFLVSFYNNEISEKSEIFDDQFSVERPDGSNFTLKIRSTKLEDSAMYFCASSPRQGAREELFFGEGSRLTVL.

The sample holds a few counts of this clonotype. The chain recombines TRBV7-8 with TRBJ2-7; 7 nucleotides match TRBD1. The CDR3 spans 12 residues. Germline V lookup: CDR1 SGHVS, CDR2 FQNEAQ. V dropped 7 bases and J dropped 3; count of bases not matched to a gene: 3. The CDR3 DNA is TGTGCCAGCACGGACAGGATCTACGAGCAGTACTTC. This sequence encodes CASTDRIYEQYF.

V and J are TRBV18 and TRBJ2-2; tentatively, D is TRBD1 (6 bases). This CDR3 has 15 residues. Deletions cut 5 bases from V and 4 bases from J, with 14 bases between. Germline V lookup: CDR1 KGHSH, CDR2 LQKENI. The CDR3 spells CASSTGQIGTGELFF. The CDR3 bases are TGTGCCAGCTCAACCGGACAGATTGGCACCGGGGAGCTGTTTTTT. The variable domain in full, completed from reference TRBV18 and TRBJ2-2, reads NAGVMQNPRHLVRRRGQEARLRCSPMKGHSHVYWYRQLPEEGLKFMVYLQKENIIDESGMPKERFSAEFPKEGPSILRIQQVVRGDSAAYFCASSTGQIGTGELFFGEGSRLTVL.

This clonotype was seen a handful of times. The chain links TRBV7-2 to TRBJ1-6; no clear D gene. CDR1 and CDR2 from the germline V gene are SGHTA and FQGNSA. The CDR3 consists of 18 residues. Trimming cost V 3 bases and J 4 bases, with 19 bases left between them. CDR3 DNA sequence: TGTGCCAGCAGCTTCTATGGACCGTCAGGAGGATATAATTCACCCCTCCACTTT. As protein: CASSFYGPSGGYNSPLHF.

The chain joins TRBV20-1 to TRBJ2-1; the match to TRBD2 covers 14 bases. The CDR3 contains 14 residues. CDR1 and CDR2 from the germline V gene are DFQATT and SNEGSKA (reference sequence). Losses at the gene ends were 6 bases for V and 12 bases for J; bases not matched to a gene: 10. The CDR3 region has the DNA TGCAGTGCCCCGAACCTGGGACTAGCGGGAGTGCAGTTCTTC. Its translation: CSAPNLGLAGVQFF.

This clonotype was recorded a few times. The J gene is TRBJ2-3, the V gene TRBV29-1; 9 nucleotides match TRBD2. CDR1 SQVTM and CDR2 ANQGSEA come from the germline V gene. V lost 0 bases, J lost 4 bases, and 8 bases stayed unmatched. This CDR3 spans 16 amino acids. In DNA, the CDR3 is TGCAGCGTTGAAGAAGGGGCTAGCGGGGTGGCAGATACGCAGTATTTT. Amino acid sequence: CSVEEGASGVADTQYF.